The 19 T cell receptor beta chains below all came from one sample that was sequenced in a study of blood T cell repertoires in COVID-19 (dated by TCRdb to about 2020). Libraries were built with the immunoSEQ multiplex PCR assay. TCRdb provides this immuneACCESS table in a form limited to in-frame rearrangements. Some clones are lacking; in checked studies, under half of them reflect an unresolved V gene, and why the rest are absent is not known. The sample has about 150,000 clones on record, about 88% of them singletons. The ten largest clones add up to roughly 8.3% of the sample. The sequencing sample was made of peripheral blood. The receptors shown here come from a woman aged 55-69 years with COVID-19, enrolled during active disease.

The V call is TRBV6-1, the J call TRBJ1-2; D gene unclear. This CDR3 region has 14 residues. Germline-derived CDR1 and CDR2 are MNHNS and SASEGT. V lost 1 base to trimming and J lost 4 bases, with 10 bases between them. DNA for the CDR3: TGTGCCAGCAGTGAAGGTGCGGGCGCCTATGGCTACACCTTC. Amino acid sequence: CASSEGAGAYGYTF.

The J gene is TRBJ1-1, the V gene TRBV6-6, with TRBD1 matching 9 bases. The CDR3 loop spans 14 amino acids. J gave up 5 bases and V 2 bases, and 3 bases lay outside the gene matches. The germline gives CDR1 MNHNY, CDR2 SVGAGI (reference sequence). The CDR3 DNA reads TGTGCCAGCAGTTACGACAGGGGGTGTACTGAAGCTTTCTTT. Translated: CASSYDRGCTEAFF.

V gene TRBV29-1 combines with J gene TRBJ1-1; D unclear. The V end was cut by 2 bases, the J end by 0 bases, with 7 bases between. Germline lookup yields CDR1 SQVTM and CDR2 ANQGSEA. The length of the CDR3 is 13 residues. CDR3 residues: CSVEKHLNTEAFF. CDR3 DNA sequence: TGCAGCGTTGAAAAACACCTGAACACTGAAGCTTTCTTT.

This chain links TRBV12-3 or TRBV12-4 with TRBJ2-2; D is undetermined. The CDR3 is made up of 13 amino acids. V lost 6 bases to trimming and J lost 2 bases, with 7 bases between them. The CDR3 loop reads CASRAGNTGELFF. The CDR3 coding sequence is TGTGCCAGCAGAGCAGGAAACACCGGGGAGCTGTTTTTT.

This chain joins TRBV11-2 and TRBJ2-2; 8 positions agree with TRBD2. The CDR3 has 16 amino acids. V was pared by 1 base and J by 4 bases, with 5 bases of the junction left unmatched. The germline gives CDR1 SGHAT, CDR2 FQNNGV. The CDR3 loop reads CASSLGGRLSTGELFF. The CDR3 DNA sequence: TGTGCCAGCAGCTTAGGCGGGAGGCTCAGCACCGGGGAGCTGTTTTTT. Combining the CDR3 with reference TRBV11-2 and TRBJ2-2 gives the whole variable domain EAGVAQSPRYKIIEKRQSVAFWCNPISGHATLYWYQQILGQGPKLLIQFQNNGVVDDSQLPKDRFSAERLKGVDSTLKIQPAKLEDSAVYLCASSLGGRLSTGELFFGEGSRLTVL.

The chain employs TRBV5-4 and TRBJ2-5; 9 nucleotides align to TRBD2. Germline V CDR1 and CDR2: SGHNT, YYREEE (reference sequence). This CDR3 comprises 16 residues. V lost 4 bases, J lost 3 bases, and 10 bases stayed unmatched. This chain's CDR3 is CASSPSLSGREETQYF. The CDR3 DNA is TGTGCCAGCAGCCCATCCCTTAGCGGGAGAGAAGAGACCCAGTACTTC.

This clone occurred a few times. The chain couples TRBV19 to TRBJ1-5; 8 positions agree with TRBD1. CDR1 and CDR2 from the germline V gene are LNHDA and SQIVND (reference sequence). The V segment lost 5 bases and the J segment 10 bases; nucleotides outside the gene matches: 13. The CDR3 is 15 residues long. The CDR3 region is CASSQSGTGPEPQHF. The CDR3 DNA sequence: TGTGCCAGTAGTCAATCCGGGACAGGTCCCGAACCCCAGCATTTT.

V usage is TRBV6-5 and J usage is TRBJ2-1; 11 nucleotides agree with TRBD2. This CDR3 comprises 14 residues. J gave up 5 bases and V 5 bases, and 2 bases lay outside the gene matches. Germline values: CDR1 MNHEY, CDR2 SVGAGI. CDR3: CASSLAGGHNEQFF. In DNA form, the CDR3 reads TGTGCCAGCAGTCTAGCGGGGGGTCACAATGAGCAGTTCTTC.

The CDR3 sequence is CASSFKGLGYTF. Written as DNA, the CDR3 is TGTGCCAGCAGTTTTAAGGGGTTAGGCTACACCTTC. This sequence joins TRBV27 and TRBJ1-2; D possibly corresponds to TRBD1 (5 bases). The germline V gene encodes CDR1 MNHEY and CDR2 SMNVEV (reference sequence). The V end was cut by 3 bases, the J end by 8 bases, with 10 bases between. The CDR3 totals 12 residues.

The chain recombines TRBV9 with TRBJ2-1; D not certain. The CDR3 sequence is 15 residues long. CDR1 is SGDLS, CDR2 YYNGEE, per germline. V dropped 4 bases and J dropped 6 bases, with 17 bases sitting between them. CDR3 sequence (DNA): TGTGCCAGCAGCCCAAGGCCAGACTTCGTCAATGAGCAGTTCTTC. Translated, it gives CASSPRPDFVNEQFF.

The rearrangement links TRBV19 to TRBJ2-2; tentatively, D is TRBD2 (5 bases). The V gene's germline CDR1 is LNHDA and CDR2 SQIVND (reference sequence). Trimming stripped 2 bases from V and 4 bases from J, with 11 bases between. The CDR3 is 15 amino acids. In DNA form, the CDR3 reads TGTGCCAGTAGTATATGGAGAGGGAGCACCGGGGAGCTGTTTTTT. Translated: CASSIWRGSTGELFF. Supplemented by reference TRBV19 and TRBJ2-2, the full variable domain reads DGGITQSPKYLFRKEGQNVTLSCEQNLNHDAMYWYRQDPGQGLRLIYYSQIVNDFQKGDIAEGYSVSREKKESFPLTVTSAQKNPTAFYLCASSIWRGSTGELFFGEGSRLTVL.

This chain joins TRBV7-6 and TRBJ1-3; a possible D gene is TRBD1 (6 bases). CDR1 SGHVS and CDR2 FNYEAQ come from the germline V gene. Trimming shortened V by 5 bases and J by 0 bases, and 17 bases separated the two germline ends. CDR3 size: 17 residues. The DNA of the CDR3 is TGTGCCAGCAGCCCACAGACAGGTCACAGCTCTGGAAACACCATATATTTT. Translating it yields CASSPQTGHSSGNTIYF.

This chain joins TRBV19 and TRBJ2-2; the match to TRBD2 covers 13 bases. The CDR3 sequence is 16 residues long. Germline V gives CDR1 LNHDA, CDR2 SQIVND (reference sequence). The ends lost 2 bases at V and 7 bases at J; junction bases unmatched: 4. CDR3 residues: CASSITGLAGIGELFF. In DNA, the CDR3 is TGTGCCAGTAGTATAACGGGACTAGCGGGGATCGGGGAGCTGTTTTTT.

The chain uses TRBV3-1 (or the pseudogene TRBV3-2) and TRBJ1-2; 8 nucleotides agree with TRBD1. CDR1 and CDR2 from the germline V gene are LGHDT and YNNKEL (reference sequence). The CDR3 contains 15 residues. Trimming at V came to 3 bases and at J to 0 bases, leaving 3 bases not matched to a gene. CDR3 in amino acids: CASSQQDRANYGYTF. CDR3 nucleotides: TGTGCCAGCAGCCAGCAGGACAGGGCTAACTATGGCTACACCTTC.

The chain links TRBV25-1 to TRBJ1-3; 7 bases are shared with TRBD1. J lost 6 bases, V lost 3 bases, and 8 bases had no gene match. Germline V gene data show CDR1 as MGHDK and CDR2 as SYGVNS. The CDR3 consists of 15 residues. CDR3 sequence: CASSDTGTAANTIYF. CDR3 sequence (DNA): TGTGCCAGCAGTGACACCGGGACAGCGGCAAACACCATATATTTT.

This clone has a single count. The chain couples TRBV30 to TRBJ1-2; perhaps TRBD1 as D (6 bases). Germline V gene data show CDR1 as GTSNPN and CDR2 as SVGIG (reference sequence). V was shortened by 8 bases and J by 4 bases, with 29 bases between the two germline ends. There are 17 residues in the CDR3. The CDR3 DNA is TGTGCCGGGGGCCGGGGGGGGAAGGGGTACCTCGTCTATGGCTACACCTTC. This translates into CAGGRGGKGYLVYGYTF.

With respect to this clone: The junction departs from germline at one end; a sequencing error may be responsible. The V and J genes are TRBV5-1 and TRBJ2-2, with no clear D. Germline loops: CDR1 SGHRS, CDR2 YFSETQ. The CDR3 totals 14 residues. CDR3 sequence: CASSLGDYTRELFF. The CDR3, as DNA: TGCGCCAGCAGCTTGGGTGATTACACCAGGGAGCTGTTTTTT. Using reference TRBV5-1 and TRBJ2-2 for the parts outside the CDR3, the full variable domain is KAGVTQTPRYLIKTRGQQVTLSCSPISGHRSVSWYQQTPGQGLQFLFEYFSETQRNKGNFPGRFSGRQFSNSRSEMNVSTLELGDSALYLCASSLGDYTRELFFGEGSRLTVL.

This clone has only one observation. The chain employs TRBV5-1 and TRBJ1-6, with D perhaps TRBD1 (6 bases). V was clipped by 4 bases and J by 3 bases, with 17 bases between them. This CDR3 has 17 residues. CDR1 is SGHRS, CDR2 YFSETQ, per germline. This CDR3 is CASSPQPRTVYNSPLHF. CDR3 nucleotides: TGCGCCAGCAGCCCTCAGCCCAGGACAGTCTATAATTCACCCCTCCACTTT.

V gene TRBV6-5 combines with J gene TRBJ1-5; no definite D call. Trimming stripped 6 bases from V and 7 bases from J, with 13 bases between. Per the germline V gene, CDR1 is MNHEY and CDR2 is SVGAGI. The CDR3 loop spans 13 amino acids. The CDR3 sequence: CASRQTTGQPQHF. The CDR3 DNA sequence: TGTGCCAGCAGGCAAACTACGGGGCAGCCCCAGCATTTT.